These 10 T cell receptor beta chains originate from one sample sequenced in a study of T cell changes during pregnancy in multiple sclerosis. The assay was immunoSEQ multiplex PCR, and TCRdb's table has in-frame clones only and misses some. The table records around 63,000 clones, 85% to 95% of them present only once. This material consisted of CD8+ T cells from peripheral blood mononuclear cells, taken in the third trimester of pregnancy. The source is a female donor in good health, enrolled as a control in a pregnancy study.

This chain connects TRBV2 to TRBJ2-7; 10 positions agree with TRBD2. V shed 3 bases, J shed 0 bases, and the junction held 8 bases outside the gene matches. The CDR3 extends over 17 amino acids. The germline V gene has CDR1 SNHLY and CDR2 FYNNEI. CDR3 protein: CASSDAGSGGYSYEQYF. In DNA, the CDR3 is TGTGCCAGCAGTGACGCGGGTAGCGGGGGGTACTCCTACGAGCAGTACTTC.

The J gene is TRBJ1-1, the V gene TRBV7-9, with D possibly matching TRBD1 (5 bases). The CDR3 contains 15 residues. Deletions cut 6 bases from V and 1 base from J, with 15 bases between. Germline CDR1 is SEHNR and CDR2 is FQNEAQ (reference sequence). CDR3 residues: CASSSFQGKNTEAFF. In DNA, the CDR3 is TGTGCCAGCAGTTCGTTCCAGGGAAAGAACACTGAAGCTTTCTTT.

The chain is built from TRBV11-2 and TRBJ2-5; 9 bases agree with TRBD1. V gave up 3 bases and J gave up 2 bases; unmatched junction bases: 13. This CDR3 comprises 18 residues. Germline V gene data show CDR1 as SGHAT and CDR2 as FQNNGV. CDR3 protein: CASSLALGQGISQETQYF. CDR3 coding DNA: TGTGCCAGCAGCTTGGCCTTAGGACAGGGGATAAGTCAAGAGACCCAGTACTTC.

The V gene is TRBV5-1, the J gene TRBJ1-1, with TRBD1 matching over 7 bases. J lost 1 base, V lost 0 bases, and 3 bases had no gene match. Germline V lookup: CDR1 SGHRS, CDR2 YFSETQ. The length of the CDR3 is 15 residues. In nucleotides, the CDR3 is TGCGCCAGCAGCTTGGGGGGGACAGAGAACACTGAAGCTTTCTTT. Its protein is CASSLGGTENTEAFF.

This rearrangement joins TRBV29-1 to TRBJ1-2; D uncertain. CDR1 is SQVTM, CDR2 ANQGSEA, per germline. V lost 0 bases and J 0 bases, leaving 14 bases between the germline ends. The length of the CDR3 is 16 residues. Written as DNA, the CDR3 is TGCAGCGTTGAAGATGAGGAGAGTCCACCTAACTATGGCTACACCTTC. As protein: CSVEDEESPPNYGYTF.

The chain links TRBV5-5 to TRBJ2-2; 8 nucleotides line up with TRBD1. The CDR3 length is 16 residues. Germline-derived CDR1 and CDR2 are SGHKS and YYEKEE (reference sequence). V lost 4 bases, J lost 1 base, and 6 bases stayed unmatched. DNA of the CDR3: TGTGCCAGCAGCCCTCGACAGGGGAAGAACACCGGGGAGCTGTTTTTT. Translated: CASSPRQGKNTGELFF.

This CDR3 is CASSPPILTEQFF. In nucleotides, the CDR3 is TGTGCCAGCAGCCCCCCCATCCTAACTGAGCAGTTCTTC. The chain uses TRBV21-1 and TRBJ2-1; TRBD2, the D gene given by the table, was not confirmed from the DNA. TRBV21-1 is reported as a pseudogene. This CDR3 contains 13 residues.

The V and J genes are TRBV4-3 and TRBJ1-2; D ambiguous. Germline V CDR1 and CDR2: LGHNA, YSLEER. The V end was cut by 0 bases, the J end by 4 bases, with 12 bases between. The CDR3 extends over 15 amino acids. DNA for the CDR3: TGCGCCAGCAGCCAAGATCGGGGTGGCAGCTATGGCTACACCTTC. Translating gives CASSQDRGGSYGYTF.

The chain uses TRBV7-9 and TRBJ2-7, with D perhaps TRBD2 (6 bases). This CDR3 spans 16 amino acids. Germline CDR1 is SEHNR and CDR2 is FQNEAQ (reference sequence). V was trimmed by 7 bases and J by 2 bases, leaving 21 bases between them. The chain's CDR3 is CASTLPGVAPTYEQYF. The CDR3 DNA sequence: TGTGCCAGCACCCTCCCGGGGGTCGCGCCTACCTACGAGCAGTACTTC.

This chain uses TRBV19 with TRBJ1-1; TRBD1 aligns across 7 bases. V lost 0 bases and J lost 5; bases outside the gene matches: 9. The CDR3 is 16 residues long. Germline loops: CDR1 LNHDA, CDR2 SQIVND (reference sequence). CDR3 protein: CASSIERGQLGTEAFF. The CDR3 DNA reads as TGTGCCAGTAGTATAGAACGGGGACAGCTGGGGACTGAAGCTTTCTTT. The variable domain in full, completed from reference TRBV19 and TRBJ1-1, reads DGGITQSPKYLFRKEGQNVTLSCEQNLNHDAMYWYRQDPGQGLRLIYYSQIVNDFQKGDIAEGYSVSREKKESFPLTVTSAQKNPTAFYLCASSIERGQLGTEAFFGQGTRLTVV.